The clone carrying this T cell receptor beta chain was seen a single time. Looked up from germline, CDR1 is MNHEY and CDR2 is SMNVEV (reference sequence). CDR3 size: 16 residues. The germline V and J ends were trimmed by 2 bases and 7 bases, with 17 bases remaining between them. This table comes from immunoSEQ multiplex PCR, and its TCRdb copy is limited to in-frame clones, with some not included. This sample yields about 13,000 clones, of which around 83% are seen a single time; about 40% belongs to the top ten. These data originate in a study of OX40 agonist ivuxolimab in advanced cancers. The sequence was obtained from an adult with an advanced solid tumor such as melanoma, head and neck, liver or kidney cancer. V is TRBV27 and J is TRBJ2-2; D gene uncertain. The material was CD4+ or CD8+ T cells sorted from blood, obtained in a trial of the OX40 agonist ivuxolimab. CDR3 amino acids: CASSLESTGSFGELFF. As DNA, the CDR3 is TGTGCCAGCAGTTTAGAGTCCACGGGTTCGTTCGGGGAGCTGTTTTTT.